This entry describes one T cell receptor (beta chain). Antigen unknown. This entry belongs to a study of CD8+ T cells in alopecia areata. Study at large: Treated patients were given oral tofacitinib, which was dosed at 5 to 10 mg twice daily. The percentage of affected scalp area served as the score of severity for treated patients. Broader study findings: Scalp clonality and expanded CD8+ clones among the top 100 were significantly decreased by tofacitinib.

Treatment of the sample: oral pan-JAK inhibitor, 5-10 mg twice daily. RNA, once extracted, was reverse transcribed into cDNA for use as the sequencing template. The method was immunoSEQ multiplex PCR; TCRdb's version includes in-frame clones alone and lacks a portion of them. This table holds fewer than 250,000 clones, 35% to 40% found once. CDR3 length: 15 residues. Trimming took 3 bases from V and 8 from J, leaving 20 bases between them. Germline V lookup: CDR1 GTSNPN, CDR2 SVGIG (reference sequence). The TCR originated in a human donor with alopecia areata. The chain uses TRBV30 and TRBJ2-1; TRBD1 might be the D (6 bases). The sample was CD4+ T cells sorted from blood, taken around week 34, from a patient treated with tofacitinib. Written as DNA, the CDR3 is TGTGCCTGGAGCGTAGGGCACCGGGACATCGATGAGCAGTTCTTC. Protein sequence: CAWSVGHRDIDEQFF. The variable domain in full, completed from reference TRBV30 and TRBJ2-1, reads SQTIHQWPATLVQPVGSPLSLECTVEGTSNPNLYWYRQAAGRGLQLLFYSVGIGQISSEVPQNLSASRPQDRQFILSSKKLLLSDSGFYLCAWSVGHRDIDEQFFGPGTRLTVL.